The 12 T cell receptor beta chains reported below all come from one sample, sequenced in a study of early T cells in non-severe SARS-CoV-2 infection (dated by TCRdb to about 2021). Library method: 5' RACE. Reads for this sample came from a NextSeq 500. TCRdb reworked the public reads: Q25 trimming with fastp, MiXCR clone assembly, productive beta chains retained. A single entry per CDR3 protein holds the most common genes and DNA from its merged rows. The sample table lists about 110,000 distinct CDR3 sequences, about 12% of them with a count of one. 3% to 3.5% of the sample is held by the ten biggest clonotypes. Specimen: whole blood. Source of these receptors: an adult who was a healthcare worker with PCR-confirmed SARS-CoV-2 infection or an uninfected control (not recorded which).

This clonotype has at least ten counts. The genes are TRBV29-1 and TRBJ2-1, with 14 bases identical to TRBD2. CDR3 size: 18 residues. CDR1 is SQVTM and CDR2 is ANQGSEA in the germline V gene. The J segment lost 4 bases and the V segment lost 4 bases, leaving 12 bases of the junction unmatched. The CDR3 region has the DNA TGCAGCGTTGGGACCGGGACTAGCGGGAGTCTGCTTTACAATGAGCAGTTCTTC. Protein: CSVGTGTSGSLLYNEQFF.

V gene TRBV2 combines with J gene TRBJ2-5; D remains unclear. V was trimmed by 7 bases and J by 1 base, leaving 13 bases between them. Looked up from germline, CDR1 is SNHLY and CDR2 is FYNNEI. The CDR3 runs 14 residues. CDR3 sequence (DNA): TGTGCCAGCAATAGTGCTACCCCCCAAGAGACCCAGTACTTC. Protein product: CASNSATPQETQYF.

This clonotype has a count of ten or more. The chain recombines TRBV10-3 with TRBJ2-1; 11 nucleotides agree with TRBD2. Germline V gene data show CDR1 as ENHRY and CDR2 as SYGVKD. The CDR3 extends over 16 amino acids. After removal of 3 bases from V and 1 base from J, the junction contained 2 bases not matched to a gene. CDR3 DNA sequence: TGTGCCATCAGTGATCTAGCGGGAGGTTCCTACAATGAGCAGTTCTTC. Its protein product is CAISDLAGGSYNEQFF.

Many counts were recorded for this clonotype. This chain joins TRBV28 and TRBJ2-3, with 7 bases fitting TRBD2. The CDR3 loop spans 16 amino acids. J lost 4 bases, V lost 6 bases, and 13 bases had no gene match. Germline V gene lookup returns CDR1 MDHEN and CDR2 SYDVKM. CDR3 coding DNA: TGTGCCAGCAGCCTCGGGGCCCCGGGGGGACCAGATACGCAGTATTTT. This translates into CASSLGAPGGPDTQYF.

This clonotype was detected ten times or more. This chain links TRBV4-1 with TRBJ2-7, with TRBD2 identical over 13 bases. The CDR3 has 16 residues. The germline V gene has CDR1 MGHRA and CDR2 YSYEKL. The ends lost 3 bases at V and 3 bases at J; junction bases unmatched: 5. The CDR3 DNA reads as TGCGCCAGCAGCCACGGGACTAGCGGGGCCTTCTACGAGCAGTACTTC. It codes for CASSHGTSGAFYEQYF.

The chain joins TRBV4-1 to TRBJ2-2, with 7 bases lining up with TRBD2. The CDR3 is 17 amino acids. Germline values: CDR1 MGHRA, CDR2 YSYEKL. The V gene end was trimmed by 1 base and the J gene end by 8 bases; junction bases not matched to a gene: 13. The CDR3 region is CASSQVSGTQPWGELFF. The CDR3 coding sequence is TGCGCCAGCAGCCAAGTAAGCGGGACCCAACCGTGGGGGGAGCTGTTTTTT.

This clonotype showed up many times. The rearrangement links TRBV6-2 or TRBV6-3 to TRBJ1-2; a possible D gene is TRBD1 (5 bases). CDR3 length: 13 residues. CDR1 MNHEY and CDR2 SVGEGT come from the germline V gene. The V end lost 2 bases, the J end lost 4 bases, and 8 bases lay between the germline ends. CDR3 region: CASSYRGGYGYTF. Written as DNA, the CDR3 is TGTGCCAGCAGTTACCGGGGCGGCTATGGCTACACCTTC.

This clonotype appeared once. The rearrangement links TRBV7-9 to TRBJ2-3; D remains unclear. The germline V gene has CDR1 SEHNR and CDR2 FQNEAQ (reference sequence). The CDR3 consists of 14 residues. Trimming removed 5 bases from V and 1 base from J, with 10 bases in between. The CDR3 sequence is CASSTPLGTDTQYF. As DNA, the CDR3 is TGTGCCAGCAGCACCCCCCTTGGCACAGATACGCAGTATTTT.

This clonotype was counted many times. V and J are TRBV20-1 and TRBJ1-1, with 7 nucleotides matching TRBD1. V was clipped by 5 bases and J by 6 bases; unmatched bases: 6. The germline CDR1 and CDR2 sequences are DFQATT and SNEGSKA (reference sequence). CDR3 length equals 12 residues. CDR3 sequence reads: CSAVQGSPEAFF. The CDR3 DNA is TGCAGTGCTGTACAGGGGAGCCCTGAAGCTTTCTTT.

This clonotype was counted many times. This rearrangement joins TRBV11-2 to TRBJ1-2; a possible D gene is TRBD1 (6 bases). Trimming took 6 bases from V and 1 from J, leaving 9 bases between them. Germline V lookup: CDR1 SGHAT, CDR2 FQNNGV. The length of the CDR3 is 13 residues. The CDR3, as DNA: TGTGCCAGCAGGGACAGAGATAACTATGGCTACACCTTC. Translation: CASRDRDNYGYTF.

This clonotype was detected a few times. CDR3 sequence: CSVGTSTDTQYF. CDR3 DNA sequence: TGCAGCGTAGGGACTAGCACAGATACGCAGTATTTT. This rearrangement joins TRBV29-1 to TRBJ2-3; weak D call: TRBD2 (6 bases). The CDR3 has 12 residues. With 6 bases removed from V and 0 bases from J, the gap between germline ends came to 7 bases. Germline lookup yields CDR1 SQVTM and CDR2 ANQGSEA.

The chain links TRBV5-1 to TRBJ2-1; 9 bases line up with TRBD1. The J segment lost 7 bases and the V segment lost 1 base, leaving 6 bases of the junction unmatched. CDR3 size: 15 residues. Germline CDR1 SGHRS, CDR2 YFSETQ. The CDR3 loop is CASSLTGGAGNEQFF. CDR3 DNA: TGCGCCAGCAGCTTGACAGGGGGCGCCGGGAATGAGCAGTTCTTC.